These 27 T cell receptor beta chains share one sample of origin, sequenced in a study of vaccination and CD4 T cells after COVID-19 (dated 2022 in TCRdb). No antigen has been identified for these receptors. Preparation of the library involved PCR. Instrument on record: Illumina iSeq 100. DNA from cultured CD4+ T cells underwent TCR sequencing with the Oncomine TCR Beta short-read assay at the Johns Hopkins FTIC core. The public reads were reanalyzed by TCRdb: fastp trimming at Q25, MiXCR alignment, in-frame beta chains only. Rows with one shared CDR3 protein collapse into an entry with the most common genes and DNA. In all, the sample holds roughly 16,000 distinct CDR3 sequences, and 40% of those were seen once. Roughly 8.9% of the sample is held by the ten biggest clonotypes. In light of the paper, this sample's treatment or condition label describes: approximately 9-day PBMC culture with coronavirus spike peptide pools or control peptides (ViraFEST assay).

Sequenced: CD4+ T cells from blood, cultured in vitro. Receptors originate from a human donor who had recovered from COVID-19.

The chain carries TRBV7-8 and TRBJ2-1, with TRBD2 as a possible D gene (6 bases). Germline V gene lookup returns CDR1 SGHVS and CDR2 FQNEAQ. V shed 5 bases and J shed 2 bases, with 13 bases lying between them. The CDR3 runs to 15 residues. CDR3 amino acids: CASSTRELPYNEQFF. CDR3 coding DNA: TGTGCCAGCAGCACACGGGAGTTACCCTACAATGAGCAGTTCTTC.

The rearrangement joins TRBV24-1 to TRBJ2-5; D may be TRBD2 (6 bases). Germline assignment: CDR1 KGHDR and CDR2 SFDVKD. V was trimmed by 4 bases and J by 0 bases, leaving 11 bases between them. The CDR3 contains 15 residues. The CDR3 spells CATSEIRGYQETQYF. CDR3 DNA: TGTGCCACCAGTGAAATTCGGGGGTACCAAGAGACCCAGTACTTC.

This clonotype has just a few counts. CDR3 residues: CASSQGPFGDSNQPQHF. CDR3 nucleotides: TGCGCCAGCAGCCAAGGGCCCTTTGGAGATAGCAATCAGCCCCAGCATTTT. This chain joins TRBV4-1 and TRBJ1-5; no reliable D call. The V end was cut by 1 base, the J end by 0 bases, with 13 bases between. The CDR3 sequence is 17 residues long. The germline CDR1 and CDR2 sequences are MGHRA and YSYEKL.

CDR3 sequence reads: CASMVDSGGQETQYF. Written as DNA, the CDR3 is TGTGCCAGCATGGTTGATAGCGGGGGACAAGAGACCCAGTACTTC. This chain uses TRBV2 with TRBJ2-5, with 9 bases matching TRBD2. In germline, CDR1 is SNHLY, CDR2 FYNNEI. Trimming removed 7 bases from V and 2 bases from J; junction bases left unmatched: 8. This CDR3 contains 15 residues.

This clonotype was detected once. The genes are TRBV6-5 and TRBJ2-3, with a weak D call TRBD1 (5 bases). Per germline, CDR1 MNHEY and CDR2 SVGAGI. The length of the CDR3 is 15 residues. The V end lost 2 bases, the J end lost 5 bases, and 14 bases lay between the germline ends. DNA for the CDR3: TGTGCCAGCAGTTACACAGTTGTTAGGGGAGATACGCAGTATTTT. This codes for CASSYTVVRGDTQYF.

There are a few counts of this clonotype. V usage is TRBV6-5 and J usage is TRBJ1-1; the match to TRBD1 covers 12 bases. V shed 2 bases, J shed 7 bases, and the junction held 5 bases outside the gene matches. The germline CDR1 and CDR2 sequences are MNHEY and SVGAGI. The CDR3 spans 15 residues. CDR3 region: CASSYRDRGLIEAFF. The DNA of the CDR3 is TGTGCCAGCAGTTACCGGGACAGGGGGCTTATTGAAGCTTTCTTT.

The chain employs TRBV7-3 and TRBJ1-1, with a possible D match to TRBD1 (5 bases). Germline CDR1 and CDR2: SGHTA and FQGTGA. The CDR3 sequence is 16 residues long. The V end lost 3 bases, the J end lost 0 bases, and 14 bases lay between the germline ends. The CDR3 loop reads CASSFAGGAMNTEAFF. The CDR3 DNA reads TGTGCCAGCAGCTTCGCAGGAGGGGCCATGAACACTGAAGCTTTCTTT.

This clonotype was recorded a few times. This chain uses TRBV6-1 with TRBJ1-1; a possible D gene is TRBD1 (6 bases). This CDR3 comprises 12 residues. Trimming stripped 6 bases from V and 3 bases from J, with 8 bases between. Germline CDR1 MNHNS, CDR2 SASEGT. CDR3: CASRPGDTEAFF. CDR3 sequence (DNA): TGTGCCAGCAGACCAGGGGACACTGAAGCTTTCTTT.

This clonotype was recorded a few times. The J gene is TRBJ2-2, the V gene TRBV7-9, with a weak D call TRBD2 (6 bases). V gave up 2 bases and J gave up 6 bases, with 13 bases separating them. Germline loops: CDR1 SEHNR, CDR2 FQNEAQ (reference sequence). This CDR3 has 15 amino acids. Written as DNA, the CDR3 is TGTGCCAGCAGCTTAAGGCGGGGATTACCCGGGGAGCTGTTTTTT. As protein: CASSLRRGLPGELFF.

The table lists this clonotype with a few counts. This chain uses TRBV10-3 with TRBJ1-2, with D perhaps matching TRBD1 (5 bases). V was pared by 0 bases and J by 6 bases, with 11 bases between. This CDR3 region has 14 residues. Germline-derived CDR1 and CDR2 are ENHRY and SYGVKD. The CDR3 sequence is CAISESGRVDGYTF. Here the CDR3 DNA reads TGTGCCATCAGTGAGTCAGGCAGGGTGGATGGCTACACCTTC.

J is TRBJ2-7 and V is TRBV6-1, with 9 bases lining up with TRBD2. V was clipped by 6 bases and J by 3 bases; unmatched bases: 6. CDR3 length equals 14 residues. CDR1 and CDR2 (germline): MNHNS, SASEGT. The DNA for the CDR3 is TGTGCCAGCAGAGGGGCGGGAGGGCGCTACGAGCAGTACTTC. Its translation: CASRGAGGRYEQYF.

The rearrangement joins TRBV10-3 to TRBJ2-3, with D uncertain. The V end was cut by 6 bases, the J end by 5 bases, with 12 bases between. Germline V CDR1 and CDR2: ENHRY, SYGVKD. The CDR3 spans 13 residues. The CDR3 protein is CAIRAQVVDTQYF. The CDR3 DNA sequence: TGTGCCATCAGGGCACAAGTGGTAGATACGCAGTATTTT.

The rearrangement uses TRBV20-1 and TRBJ1-6; D not certain. Trimming left V 6 bases short and J 3 bases short, with 15 bases between. Germline V gene lookup returns CDR1 DFQATT and CDR2 SNEGSKA (reference sequence). The CDR3 has 15 amino acids. The CDR3 region has the DNA TGCAGTGCCCAGCTATCCGGTGTCTATAATTCACCCCTCCACTTT. Translation: CSAQLSGVYNSPLHF.

The V gene is TRBV19, the J gene TRBJ1-2; perhaps TRBD1 as D (5 bases). CDR3 length: 15 residues. In germline, CDR1 is LNHDA, CDR2 SQIVND (reference sequence). V lost 8 bases to trimming and J lost 4 bases, with 20 bases between them. DNA of the CDR3: TGTGCCAGTGTCCGTGAGTCCAGGGCGAGCTATGGCTACACCTTC. Its protein product is CASVRESRASYGYTF.

The chain couples TRBV29-1 to TRBJ2-3, with D uncertain. The CDR3 spans 11 residues. Trimming cost V 6 bases and J 9 bases, with 13 bases left between them. The germline gives CDR1 SQVTM, CDR2 ANQGSEA. CDR3 DNA: TGCAGCGTCGGGTGGAAGGTGACGCAGTATTTT. Translation: CSVGWKVTQYF.

This clonotype occurred a few times. This chain joins TRBV6-5 and TRBJ1-5; 8 nucleotides agree with TRBD1. Germline trimming cut 4 bases from V and 2 bases from J; bases unmatched to any gene: 4. This CDR3 contains 15 residues. Germline V gives CDR1 MNHEY, CDR2 SVGAGI. The CDR3 sequence: CASSSTGQGNQPQHF. The CDR3, as DNA: TGTGCCAGCAGTTCCACGGGACAGGGCAATCAGCCCCAGCATTTT.

The genes are TRBV7-8 and TRBJ2-1, with D perhaps TRBD2 (6 bases). The V end lost 2 bases, the J end lost 7 bases, and 15 bases lay between the germline ends. Germline CDR1 SGHVS, CDR2 FQNEAQ. The CDR3 has 15 amino acids. The CDR3 bases are TGTGCCAGCAGCTTACGGGGGTGGCCCCGTAATGAGCAGTTCTTC. This sequence encodes CASSLRGWPRNEQFF.

The chain combines TRBV6-4 with TRBJ2-1; 8 positions agree with TRBD1. The CDR3 loop spans 14 amino acids. Germline CDR1 MRHNA, CDR2 SNTAGT. After removal of 6 bases from V and 9 bases from J, the junction contained 10 bases not matched to a gene. For the CDR3, the DNA is TGTGCCAGCAGGGCAATCCAGGGGGCGGGTGAGCAGTTCTTC. This translates into CASRAIQGAGEQFF.

This clonotype was counted a few times. This chain links TRBV10-1 with TRBJ2-2; D is undetermined. V lost 1 base, J lost 5 bases, and 5 bases lay in between. The germline V gene encodes CDR1 WNHNN and CDR2 SYGVQD (reference sequence). This CDR3 is built from 13 residues. The CDR3, as DNA: TGCGCCAGCAGTGAGTTGGGTACCGGGGAGCTGTTTTTT. It codes for CASSELGTGELFF.

This rearrangement joins TRBV7-2 to TRBJ1-1, with D perhaps TRBD1 (6 bases). Germline-derived CDR1 and CDR2 are SGHTA and FQGNSA. V was pared by 5 bases and J by 2 bases, with 15 bases between. CDR3 length: 15 amino acids. CDR3 coding DNA: TGTGCCAGCAGCCAGGGGAGTGCTAGAAACACTGAAGCTTTCTTT. Translation gives CASSQGSARNTEAFF.

This chain uses TRBV19 with TRBJ2-1; 7 positions match TRBD2. V lost 4 bases and J lost 4; bases outside the gene matches: 10. Germline assignment: CDR1 LNHDA and CDR2 SQIVND (reference sequence). This CDR3 has 16 residues. CDR3 nucleotides: TGTGCCAGTAGTAGGGATGGCGGGGGAGCTTACAATGAGCAGTTCTTC. Protein product: CASSRDGGGAYNEQFF.

This clonotype was counted between two and nine times. One end of the junction is discordant with germline, which a read error may explain. This chain uses TRBV7-9 with TRBJ2-7; maybe TRBD1 (6 bases). CDR1 and CDR2 (germline): SEHNR, FQNEAQ (reference sequence). The CDR3 extends over 11 amino acids. The CDR3 spells CASSSSGQRVF. In DNA, the CDR3 is TGTGCCAGCAGCTCCTCCGGACAGAGGGTCTTC.

The rearrangement links TRBV2 to TRBJ2-1, with 8 bases aligning to TRBD1. The CDR3 length is 14 residues. V dropped 5 bases and J dropped 2; count of bases not matched to a gene: 2. Germline CDR1 and CDR2: SNHLY and FYNNEI. CDR3 sequence reads: CASSPDRAYNEQFF. In nucleotides, the CDR3 is TGTGCCAGCAGTCCGGACAGGGCCTACAATGAGCAGTTCTTC.

This clonotype turned up a few times. This rearrangement joins TRBV7-9 to TRBJ1-4; tentative D call: TRBD1 (5 bases). The germline CDR1 and CDR2 sequences are SEHNR and FQNEAQ (reference sequence). V was shortened by 5 bases and J by 8 bases, with 21 bases between the two germline ends. CDR3 size: 16 residues. CDR3: CASSGRESWDREKLFF. The CDR3 DNA reads as TGTGCCAGCAGCGGTAGGGAGAGTTGGGACCGCGAAAAACTGTTTTTT.

The chain is built from TRBV5-4 and TRBJ2-4; the D is unclear. This CDR3 is built from 16 residues. Germline CDR1 is SGHNT and CDR2 is YYREEE (reference sequence). Deletions cut 0 bases from V and 0 bases from J, with 10 bases between. The CDR3 sequence: CASSLETLGAKNIQYF. In DNA form, the CDR3 reads TGTGCCAGCAGCTTGGAGACCCTAGGAGCCAAAAACATTCAGTACTTC. Full variable domain (outside the CDR3, taken from reference TRBV5-4 and TRBJ2-4): ETGVTQSPTHLIKTRGQQVTLRCSSQSGHNTVSWYQQALGQGPQFIFQYYREEENGRGNFPPRFSGLQFPNYSSELNVNALELDDSALYLCASSLETLGAKNIQYFGAGTRLSVL.

V usage is TRBV10-3 and J usage is TRBJ2-1, with 11 bases identical to TRBD2. The CDR3 sequence is 14 residues long. Looked up from germline, CDR1 is ENHRY and CDR2 is SYGVKD. The V and J ends lost 7 bases and 10 bases, in that order; junction bases with no gene match: 9. The CDR3 region has the DNA TGTGCCATCATGAGTAGCGGGAGGGCTAGGGAGCAGTTCTTC. Its protein is CAIMSSGRAREQFF.

This clonotype was counted between two and nine times. This chain joins TRBV20-1 and TRBJ2-3; D may be TRBD2 (5 bases). The CDR3 is 12 amino acids. Between the trimmed V and J ends, which lost 7 bases and 0 bases, there was a span of 8 bases. Germline-derived CDR1 and CDR2 are DFQATT and SNEGSKA (reference sequence). The CDR3 DNA reads TGCAGTGGATGGGAGAGCACAGATACGCAGTATTTT. Its protein is CSGWESTDTQYF.